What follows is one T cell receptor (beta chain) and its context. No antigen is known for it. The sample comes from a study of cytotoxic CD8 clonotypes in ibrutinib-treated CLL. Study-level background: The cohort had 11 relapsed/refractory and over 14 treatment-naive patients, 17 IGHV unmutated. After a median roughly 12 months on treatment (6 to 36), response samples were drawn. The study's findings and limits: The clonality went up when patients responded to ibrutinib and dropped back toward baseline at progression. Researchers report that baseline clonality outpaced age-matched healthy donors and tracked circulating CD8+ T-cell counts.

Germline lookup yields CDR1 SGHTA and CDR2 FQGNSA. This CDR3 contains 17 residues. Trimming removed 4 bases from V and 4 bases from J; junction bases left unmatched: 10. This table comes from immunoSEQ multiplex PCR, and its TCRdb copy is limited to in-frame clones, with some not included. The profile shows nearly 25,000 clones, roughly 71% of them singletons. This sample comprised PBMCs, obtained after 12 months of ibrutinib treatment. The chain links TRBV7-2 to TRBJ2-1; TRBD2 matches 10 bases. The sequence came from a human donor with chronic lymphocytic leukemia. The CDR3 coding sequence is TGTGCCAGCAGCTCGCCTGGACAGCGGGGGGGGTACAATGAGCAGTTCTTC. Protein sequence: CASSSPGQRGGYNEQFF.